These 9 T cell receptor beta chains were sequenced from one sample in a study of T-cell reconstitution after alpha-beta-depleted transplantation in children (dated by TCRdb to the mid-2010s). Library prep was done by PCR. Sequencing instrument: Illumina HiSeq 2500. To normalize quantification of the TCRbeta repertoire, the TCR libraries were built with molecular barcoding that relied on unique molecular identifiers. TCRdb reanalyzed the raw reads on its own, using fastp at Q25 for trimming and MiXCR for clone calling, and kept in-frame beta chains. Entries are consolidated by CDR3 protein sequence, retaining the most common genes and DNA. The sample records about 58,000 distinct CDR3 sequences, 44% of which are singletons. Nearly 98% of the sample is in the top ten clones. Per the publication, the treatment or condition label means: allogeneic hematopoietic cell transplantation with graft depleted of TCRalphabeta T cells and CD19 B cells.

The material sequenced was PBMCs, mostly from graft donor cells, taken 360 days after TCRalphabeta/CD19-depleted stem cell transplant. Receptors were obtained from a male patient between 5 and 17 years old who had a stem cell transplant for acute lymphoblastic leukemia, so the T cells may come from the graft donor.

CDR3 DNA sequence: TGTGCCAGCAGTTTAAGGACAGGTGGGCAAGCTTTCTTT. This gives the protein CASSLRTGGQAFF. The chain uses TRBV12-3 or TRBV12-4 and TRBJ1-1; TRBD1 agrees at 7 bases. Trimming cost V 2 bases and J 9 bases; bases outside gene matches: 6. The CDR3 loop spans 13 amino acids.

There are a few counts of this clonotype. The genes are TRBV10-3 and TRBJ2-1, with 10 bases lining up with TRBD2. Germline V gene data show CDR1 as ENHRY and CDR2 as SYGVKD. This CDR3 spans 14 amino acids. The junction had 1 base not matched to a gene; V was cut back by 4 bases and J by 4 bases. This chain's CDR3 is CAISGTSGYNEQFF. CDR3 nucleotides: TGTGCCATCAGTGGGACTAGCGGATACAATGAGCAGTTCTTC.

CDR3 DNA: TGCAGCGTTGAAGCCCCAGGGAGGGGGGCAGGGGAGCTGTTTTTT. Translated: CSVEAPGRGAGELFF. The gene calls are TRBV29-1 and TRBJ2-2; D perhaps matches TRBD2 (7 bases). Trimming left V 1 base short and J 8 bases short, with 17 bases between. The CDR3 is 15 amino acids. Germline V gene lookup returns CDR1 SQVTM and CDR2 ANQGSEA.

In this sample, this clonotype turned up a few times. V and J are TRBV4-1 and TRBJ1-3; D is ambiguous. Germline V lookup: CDR1 MGHRA, CDR2 YSYEKL. The germline V and J ends were trimmed by 3 bases and 1 base, with 16 bases remaining between them. The CDR3 runs to 17 residues. The CDR3 nucleotides are TGCGCCAGCAGCCAGGTTTGGCCCCCTATATCTGGAAACACCATATATTTT. Its translation: CASSQVWPPISGNTIYF.

The DNA of the CDR3 is TGTGCCAGCAGTCGGGACAGTCACTACGAGCAGTACTTC. Translated, it gives CASSRDSHYEQYF. V usage is TRBV6-2 or TRBV6-3 and J usage is TRBJ2-7, with 7 bases that match TRBD1. The ends lost 5 bases at V and 3 bases at J; junction bases unmatched: 4. Germline CDR1 is MNHEY and CDR2 is SVGEGT. This CDR3 is built from 13 residues.

The chain uses TRBV12-3 or TRBV12-4 and TRBJ2-2; D not resolved. V was shortened by 2 bases and J by 1 base, with 8 bases between the two germline ends. CDR3 length: 15 amino acids. This chain's CDR3 is CASSLMNRNTGELFF. CDR3 sequence (DNA): TGTGCCAGCAGTTTAATGAACAGGAACACCGGGGAGCTGTTTTTT.

The chain combines TRBV28 with TRBJ2-3; D remains ambiguous. The CDR3 has 16 amino acids. V was trimmed by 2 bases and J by 6 bases, leaving 18 bases between them. Germline values: CDR1 MDHEN, CDR2 SYDVKM. The CDR3 coding sequence is TGTGCCAGCAGTTTAACCCCCGGCCACCCGAGGGATACGCAGTATTTT. Protein product: CASSLTPGHPRDTQYF.

The genes are TRBV5-1 and TRBJ2-1; maybe TRBD2 (6 bases). V gave up 2 bases and J gave up 8 bases, with 11 bases separating them. Germline CDR1 is SGHRS and CDR2 is YFSETQ. The length of the CDR3 is 13 residues. The CDR3 sequence is CASSFAGKYEQFF. In DNA form, the CDR3 reads TGCGCCAGCAGCTTTGCGGGGAAGTATGAGCAGTTCTTC.

This clonotype was observed a handful of times. The chain joins TRBV12-3 or TRBV12-4 to TRBJ2-4; TRBD1 agrees at 10 bases. The CDR3 sequence is 14 residues long. J lost 7 bases, V lost 5 bases, and 5 bases had no gene match. CDR3 sequence: CASSHRQGANIQYF. In DNA, the CDR3 is TGTGCCAGCAGTCATCGACAGGGGGCGAACATTCAGTACTTC.